This T cell receptor beta chain stems from a study of blood T cell repertoires in COVID-19. This CDR3 is built from 22 residues. V gave up 1 base and J gave up 8 bases; unmatched junction bases: 23. CDR1 and CDR2 from the germline V gene are KGHDR and SFDVKD. As handled by the study authors: Amplifying reference gene primers gave estimates of nucleated cell counts. Method: immunoSEQ multiplex PCR; TCRdb's copy keeps in-frame clones and lacks some. V, J and clone size derive from that table, while D and trimming were established from the DNA sequence. The sample lists over 300,000 clones, roughly 90% occurring once.

The V and J genes are TRBV24-1 and TRBJ2-1; TRBD2 aligns across 12 bases. The sequencing input was PBMCs or T cells enriched from blood (not recorded which). The clonotype comes from a woman in her 30s with acute COVID-19. The CDR3 sequence is CATSDFTFSLRLAGVLFDEQFF. DNA of the CDR3: TGTGCCACCAGTGATTTCACTTTCTCGCTCAGACTAGCGGGGGTCCTTTTCGATGAGCAGTTCTTC.